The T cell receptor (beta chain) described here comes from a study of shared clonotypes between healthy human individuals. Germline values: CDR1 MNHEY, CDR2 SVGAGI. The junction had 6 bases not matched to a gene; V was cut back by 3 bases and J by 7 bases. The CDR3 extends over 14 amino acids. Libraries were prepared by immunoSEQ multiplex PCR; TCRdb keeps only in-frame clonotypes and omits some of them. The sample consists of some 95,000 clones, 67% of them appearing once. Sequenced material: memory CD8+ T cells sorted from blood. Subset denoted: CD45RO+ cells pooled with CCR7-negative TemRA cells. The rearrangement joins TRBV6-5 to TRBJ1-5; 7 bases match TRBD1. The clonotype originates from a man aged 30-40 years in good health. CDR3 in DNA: TGTGCCAGCAGTTATCAGGGAGGGGGCCAGCCCCAGCATTTT. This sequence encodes CASSYQGGGQPQHF.